This T cell receptor beta chain was found in a study of blood T cells in healthy people across ages. Alongside a J-beta primer mix, a sample-barcoded 5' primer served in a second PCR lasting roughly 7 to 11 cycles. TCRdb re-called the 5' RACE reads through MiXCR, storing one row per CDR3 protein. The table includes about a million distinct CDR3 sequences, 48% detected once. Germline V lookup: CDR1 MDHEN, CDR2 SYDVKM. The CDR3 has 14 amino acids. V shed 8 bases, J shed 3 bases, and the junction held 10 bases outside the gene matches. The sample comprised blood. This sequence was found in a man younger than 40 in good health. The chain combines TRBV28 with TRBJ2-7; 7 positions agree with TRBD1. The CDR3 sequence is CASGPPGQNYEQYF. The DNA of the CDR3 is TGTGCCAGCGGGCCGCCGGGACAGAACTACGAGCAGTACTTC.